Listed here is a single T cell receptor beta chain. Its antigen target is currently unknown. No base qualities exist here, and no much larger clone lies one base off it. These data come from a study of T cell responses to AZD1222 COVID-19 vaccine (dated by TCRdb to the early 2020s). For context, the study as a whole: A total of just over 230 trial participants underwent TCR sequencing, of whom about 210 had received two doses of AZD1222 and roughly 26 had received two doses of the MenACWY control vaccine. Trial participants were enrolled into age subgroups of 18-55, 56-69 and 70-plus years, which contained roughly 140, 27 and 60 TCR-sequenced participants, respectively.

The CDR3 regions of human TCRbeta chains were analyzed by immunosequencing. Concerning the study's data processing: Repertoire TCRs were checked for matches against a reference library of SARS-CoV-2-specific TCRs that had been generated using the MIRA antigen-specificity platform. Breadth was defined as the fraction of unique TCRs that were SARS-CoV-2-associated, and depth was defined as the fraction of total T cells that were SARS-CoV-2-associated. Using the MIRA data, every spike-specific TCR was mapped to the spike region that the TCR reacted to and assigned to either a CD4 or a CD8 class. Log10-transformed breadth and depth values were compared by one-way ANOVA with Sidak's multiple comparisons tests. TCRdb holds this immuneACCESS table with in-frame rearrangements only. Some clones are missing; in checked studies, unresolved V genes explain under half, and the rest has no known cause. V and J calls plus clone size are reproduced from that table; the DNA served to infer D and trimming. In all, the sample holds about 120,000 clones, and approximately 90% of those were seen once. The ten biggest clones cover approximately 2.9% of the sample.

According to the study, the label for this sample's time point signals: about 28 days (+/-7) after the second vaccine dose. AZD1222 recipients with second doses at about 4 weeks or about 12 weeks were pooled, because spike-specific TCR depth and breadth did not differ between schedules. Samples from vaccinated people were obtained from the UK trials COV001 and COV002, which included a single-blind randomized controlled phase 2/3 trial of AZD1222 (ChAdOx1 nCoV-19) in healthy adults. For TCRbeta chain sequencing, PBMC samples were collected from trial participants at day 0 and at day 28 after the second dose. V is reduced by 3 bases and J by 3 bases, leaving a spacing of 6 bases between them. The CDR3 goes from the cysteine to the phenylalanine over 12 residues. Solely the CDR3 DNA is kept, with 36 bases framed from the first base. Taken from the germline V gene, the CDR1 and CDR2 loops are SQVTM and ANQGSEA.

Overall study results and their limits: The 56-69-year group was small, and its depth increase did not reach significance, likely because of low power. Spike-specific TCR breadth and depth rose significantly after two AZD1222 doses compared with day 0 and with MenACWY recipients. Epitopes outside the regions mutated in the B.1.351 and B.1.1.7 variants were reportedly recognized by nearly half of the unique spike-specific TCRs. No day 14 peak-response samples were available, so repertoires were characterized only after the peak T cell response. Conclusions about previously exposed vaccinees are limited because only six or seven AZD1222 recipients were SARS-CoV-2 seropositive at baseline. CD4 TCRs associated with the vaccine covered the entire spike protein, and the dominant responses were in regions 160-218 and 743-854. Participants were mostly white British and included more females than males, and it was suggested by the authors that clonal diversity may have been underestimated.

In this chain, TRBV29-1 is recombined with TRBJ2-1; no confident D gene assignment can be made. Sequencing used peripheral blood, obtained 28 days after the second AZD1222 dose. This TCR came from an adult who received the AZD1222 COVID-19 vaccine. CDR3 region: CSVDQRYNEQFF. The base sequence is TGCAGCGTTGACCAGCGCTACAATGAGCAGTTCTTC.